The 10 T cell receptor beta chains in this list originate from one sample, sequenced in a study of blood T cell repertoires in COVID-19. The assay was immunoSEQ multiplex PCR, and TCRdb's table has in-frame clones only and misses some. This table holds about 200,000 clones, 87% found once. Sequencing input: peripheral blood. Receptors were obtained from a man aged 55 to 70 who had recovered from COVID-19.

CDR3 amino acids: CASSFTTGELFF. DNA for the CDR3: TGTGCCAGCAGCTTTACAACCGGGGAGCTGTTTTTT. V usage is TRBV5-4 and J usage is TRBJ2-2; D is unclear. Looked up from germline, CDR1 is SGHNT and CDR2 is YYREEE (reference sequence). The CDR3 is made up of 12 amino acids. The V and J ends lost 2 bases and 5 bases respectively, with 4 bases between them. Using reference TRBV5-4 and TRBJ2-2 for the parts outside the CDR3, the full variable domain is ETGVTQSPTHLIKTRGQQVTLRCSSQSGHNTVSWYQQALGQGPQFIFQYYREEENGRGNFPPRFSGLQFPNYSSELNVNALELDDSALYLCASSFTTGELFFGEGSRLTVL.

In this sample, this clone turned up once. This sequence joins TRBV6-5 and TRBJ2-7; TRBD2 aligns across 9 bases. Looked up from germline, CDR1 is MNHEY and CDR2 is SVGAGI. CDR3 length equals 15 residues. The V segment lost 0 bases and the J segment 7 bases; nucleotides outside the gene matches: 7. This CDR3 is CASSYSFLAGREQYF. The CDR3 coding sequence is TGTGCCAGCAGTTACTCGTTTCTAGCGGGGAGGGAGCAGTACTTC.

The gene calls are TRBV11-2 and TRBJ1-5; no clear D. The CDR3 totals 13 residues. V lost 3 bases and J 10 bases, leaving 13 bases between the germline ends. Germline lookup yields CDR1 SGHAT and CDR2 FQNNGV. The CDR3 here is CASSLSEGQPQHF. CDR3 sequence (DNA): TGTGCCAGCAGCTTGAGCGAGGGTCAACCCCAGCATTTT.

Details on this clone: At one end the junction does not follow the germline gene, possibly because of a read error. This sequence joins TRBV7-3 and TRBJ1-1; TRBD1 matches 12 bases. This CDR3 contains 15 residues. The V gene's germline CDR1 is SGHTA and CDR2 FQGTGA. As DNA, the CDR3 is TGTGCCAGCAGTTTAACGGGACAGGGGGCCAGTGAAGCTTTCTTT. Translating gives CASSLTGQGASEAFF.

Comment on this clone: Different DNA sequences within this sample yield the same CDR3. This chain uses TRBV5-1 with TRBJ2-3; D perhaps matches TRBD1 (5 bases). V was pared by 2 bases and J by 1 base, with 5 bases between. The CDR3 has 13 residues. Per germline, CDR1 SGHRS and CDR2 YFSETQ. The CDR3 spells CASSLGGTDTQYF. Here the CDR3 DNA reads TGCGCCAGCAGCTTAGGGGGCACAGATACGCAGTATTTT.

The rearrangement links TRBV10-3 to TRBJ2-3, with D perhaps matching TRBD2 (7 bases). V was pared by 10 bases and J by 5 bases, with 13 bases between. The CDR3 is 12 residues long. Germline loops: CDR1 ENHRY, CDR2 SYGVKD. The CDR3 reads CATAGGLDTQYF. CDR3 in DNA: TGTGCCACCGCCGGGGGGCTAGATACGCAGTATTTT.

This clone showed up just a few times. The gene calls are TRBV5-1 and TRBJ2-1; a weak D match, TRBD1 (5 bases). This CDR3 spans 13 amino acids. Per the germline V gene, CDR1 is SGHRS and CDR2 is YFSETQ. Trimming pared 4 bases from V and 3 bases from J, leaving 8 bases between. The CDR3 loop reads CASSPRDYNEQFF. The CDR3 DNA reads as TGCGCCAGCAGCCCCAGGGACTACAATGAGCAGTTCTTC.

In DNA form, the CDR3 reads TGTGCCAGCAGCGTAGTCGGGGGACGTGGCTACACCTTC. It codes for CASSVVGGRGYTF. The genes are TRBV9 and TRBJ1-2; D perhaps matches TRBD1 (5 bases). V shed 0 bases and J shed 7 bases, with 10 bases lying between them. There are 13 residues in the CDR3. CDR1 is SGDLS and CDR2 is YYNGEE in the germline V gene. Supplemented by reference TRBV9 and TRBJ1-2, the full variable domain reads DSGVTQTPKHLITATGQRVTLRCSPRSGDLSVYWYQQSLDQGLQFLIQYYNGEERAKGNILERFSAQQFPDLHSELNLSSLELGDSALYFCASSVVGGRGYTFGSGTRLTVV.

This sequence joins TRBV19 and TRBJ2-5; D is possibly TRBD1 (5 bases). This CDR3 has 12 residues. CDR1 and CDR2 from the germline V gene are LNHDA and SQIVND (reference sequence). Trimming left V 1 base short and J 5 bases short, with 5 bases between. Here the CDR3 DNA reads TGTGCCAGTAGTATAGCAGGGGAGACCCAGTACTTC. This gives the protein CASSIAGETQYF.

CDR3 region: CASRPILAGGAQPQHF. In DNA form, the CDR3 reads TGTGCCAGCAGGCCGATCCTAGCAGGGGGCGCACAGCCCCAGCATTTT. V usage is TRBV6-6 and J usage is TRBJ1-5; 8 bases are shared with TRBD1. V shed 6 bases, J shed 7 bases, and the junction held 14 bases outside the gene matches. The CDR3 covers 16 residues. Germline CDR1 reads MNHNY; CDR2 reads SVGAGI (reference sequence).